These 23 T cell receptor beta chains were sequenced from one sample in a study of OX40 agonist ivuxolimab in advanced cancers. Assay used: immunoSEQ multiplex PCR; TCRdb lists only in-frame clones, some missing. The table lists 50,000 to 65,000 clones, about nine tenths of them singletons. Here the sequenced sample was CD4+ or CD8+ T cells sorted from blood, taken in a trial of the OX40 agonist ivuxolimab. These receptors all come from an adult with an advanced solid tumor such as melanoma, head and neck, liver or kidney cancer.

The chain uses TRBV6-6 and TRBJ2-3, with D possibly matching TRBD2 (5 bases). The germline V gene encodes CDR1 MNHNY and CDR2 SVGAGI (reference sequence). This CDR3 region has 14 residues. V lost 3 bases and J lost 1, with 8 bases in between. The CDR3 region is CASSYYGGTDTQYF. In DNA form, the CDR3 reads TGTGCCAGCAGTTATTACGGGGGCACAGATACGCAGTATTTT.

The gene calls are TRBV4-1 and TRBJ2-1, with TRBD1 matching over 8 bases. CDR3 length: 15 residues. CDR1 and CDR2 from the germline V gene are MGHRA and YSYEKL. V shed 1 base, J shed 4 bases, and the junction held 3 bases outside the gene matches. CDR3 sequence reads: CASSQVQGGYNEQFF. CDR3 in DNA: TGCGCCAGCAGCCAAGTACAGGGGGGTTACAATGAGCAGTTCTTC.

This clone appeared a single time. This chain uses TRBV12-5 with TRBJ2-3; 7 nucleotides agree with TRBD2. This CDR3 contains 13 residues. Germline values: CDR1 LGHNT, CDR2 FRNRAP. The junction had 4 bases not matched to a gene; V was cut back by 7 bases and J by 3 bases. The CDR3 nucleotides read TGTGCTAGTGTTTGGGAGGGGACAGATACGCAGTATTTT. Encoded protein: CASVWEGTDTQYF.

V and J are TRBV11-2 and TRBJ2-5, with TRBD2 matching 11 bases. TRBJ2-7 matches the DNA end more closely, so the J call is doubtful. Looked up from germline, CDR1 is SGHAT and CDR2 is FQNNGV. This CDR3 is built from 15 residues. This chain's CDR3 is CASRITSGSSYEQYF. CDR3 coding DNA: TGTGCCAGCAGGATAACTAGCGGGAGCTCCTACGAGCAGTACTTC.

The chain links TRBV5-1 to TRBJ2-7; 13 bases are shared with TRBD2. In germline, CDR1 is SGHRS, CDR2 YFSETQ. V was pared by 4 bases and J by 5 bases, with 3 bases of the junction left unmatched. The CDR3 covers 14 residues. CDR3: CASSPGLAGDEQYF. In nucleotides, the CDR3 is TGCGCCAGCAGCCCTGGACTAGCGGGAGACGAGCAGTACTTC.

CDR3 in amino acids: CASSLKRPGDEQYF. CDR3 nucleotide sequence: TGTGCCAGCAGTTTGAAACGACCCGGCGACGAGCAGTACTTC. V and J are TRBV27 and TRBJ2-7; D is uncertain. The V end was cut by 3 bases, the J end by 5 bases, with 14 bases between. The CDR3 totals 14 residues. Germline loops: CDR1 MNHEY, CDR2 SMNVEV (reference sequence).

This clone was counted many times. The chain combines TRBV19 with TRBJ2-7; the D gene could be TRBD1 or TRBD2 (5 bases each). CDR1 and CDR2 from the germline V gene are LNHDA and SQIVND (reference sequence). This CDR3 contains 13 residues. Trimming cost V 4 bases and J 0 bases, with 7 bases left between them. CDR3 nucleotides: TGTGCCAGTAGTACCGGGGCCTCCTACGAGCAGTACTTC. It codes for CASSTGASYEQYF.

This chain uses TRBV19 with TRBJ2-1; 9 positions match TRBD1. Trimming removed 10 bases from V and 8 bases from J; junction bases left unmatched: 9. The germline V gene has CDR1 LNHDA and CDR2 SQIVND (reference sequence). The CDR3 covers 13 residues. CDR3: CATSGTGSHEQFF. CDR3 bases: TGTGCCACCTCCGGGACAGGGAGCCATGAGCAGTTCTTC.

This sequence joins TRBV15 and TRBJ2-7; no clear D gene. Trimming stripped 3 bases from V and 6 bases from J, with 9 bases between. The CDR3 totals 12 residues. Germline loops: CDR1 LNHNV, CDR2 YYDKDF (reference sequence). The CDR3 region is CATSRLGSEQYF. CDR3 sequence (DNA): TGTGCCACCAGCAGGCTTGGGTCCGAGCAGTACTTC.

V is TRBV7-9 and J is TRBJ2-7; 10 nucleotides align to TRBD1. Germline CDR1 SEHNR, CDR2 FQNEAQ (reference sequence). This CDR3 has 16 residues. V shed 1 base, J shed 2 bases, and the junction held 5 bases outside the gene matches. CDR3 sequence reads: CASSLGGTGAPYEQYF. The CDR3 DNA reads TGTGCCAGCAGCTTAGGGGGGACAGGGGCCCCCTACGAGCAGTACTTC.

In this sample, this clone turned up once. The chain combines TRBV28 with TRBJ2-7; TRBD1 might be the D (7 bases). V dropped 3 bases and J dropped 6 bases, with 18 bases sitting between them. Germline CDR1 and CDR2: MDHEN and SYDVKM. The CDR3 length is 15 residues. In DNA, the CDR3 is TGTGCCAGCAGTTTTTCTGCAGGGGGGATCCTCGAGCAGTACTTC. Its translation is CASSFSAGGILEQYF.

The rearrangement uses TRBV7-9 and TRBJ2-7; no firm D call. This CDR3 has 14 amino acids. Germline V CDR1 and CDR2: SEHNR, FQNEAQ (reference sequence). The V gene lost 1 base and the J gene lost 4 bases, with 11 bases spanning the gap. The CDR3: CASSLGGIFYEQYF. The DNA for the CDR3 is TGTGCCAGCAGCTTAGGGGGTATTTTTTACGAGCAGTACTTC.

The chain employs TRBV4-3 and TRBJ1-1; no reliable D call. The V gene lost 1 base and the J gene lost 5 bases, with 8 bases spanning the gap. The V gene's germline CDR1 is LGHNA and CDR2 YSLEER. CDR3 size: 13 residues. This CDR3 reads CASSQGGSTEAFF. In nucleotides, the CDR3 is TGCGCCAGCAGCCAAGGGGGATCAACTGAAGCTTTCTTT.

The J gene is TRBJ2-7, the V gene TRBV7-6; tentatively, D is TRBD1 (6 bases). CDR3 length equals 14 residues. The V gene's germline CDR1 is SGHVS and CDR2 FNYEAQ. Trimming shortened V by 1 base and J by 5 bases, and 12 bases separated the two germline ends. DNA for the CDR3: TGTGCCAGCAGCTTAGGAGGGGGTATCAACGAGCAGTACTTC. It translates to CASSLGGGINEQYF.

V gene TRBV9 combines with J gene TRBJ2-7; TRBD1 matches at 8 bases. The CDR3 extends over 14 amino acids. V was clipped by 4 bases and J by 3 bases; unmatched bases: 6. Germline lookup yields CDR1 SGDLS and CDR2 YYNGEE. CDR3 nucleotides: TGTGCCAGCAGCCCGACCGGACAGGGCTACGAGCAGTACTTC. Amino acid sequence: CASSPTGQGYEQYF.

This chain links TRBV9 with TRBJ2-6; TRBD1 matches 7 bases. J gave up 0 bases and V 4 bases, and 4 bases lay outside the gene matches. CDR1 SGDLS and CDR2 YYNGEE come from the germline V gene. The CDR3 has 16 residues. The DNA of the CDR3 is TGTGCCAGCAGCAGGACAGGTTTCTCTGGGGCCAACGTCCTGACTTTC. Its translation: CASSRTGFSGANVLTF.

The rearrangement uses TRBV7-9 and TRBJ2-3, with TRBD2 matching 12 bases. CDR3 size: 16 residues. V lost 8 bases, J lost 4 bases, and 10 bases stayed unmatched. Germline values: CDR1 SEHNR, CDR2 FQNEAQ (reference sequence). The CDR3 sequence is CASFPTGLAGSDTQYF. The CDR3 DNA follows: TGTGCCAGCTTTCCCACGGGACTAGCGGGCTCAGATACGCAGTATTTT.

The J gene is TRBJ2-1, the V gene TRBV5-6; possibly TRBD1 or TRBD2 for D (6 bases each). Germline V gene data show CDR1 as SGHDT and CDR2 as YYEEEE. The CDR3 contains 15 residues. Trimming removed 0 bases at V and 9 bases at J, with 16 bases between. CDR3 loop: CASSLEAGQYGEQFF. CDR3 DNA sequence: TGTGCCAGCAGCTTGGAGGCGGGACAATATGGTGAGCAGTTCTTC.

CDR3 sequence (DNA): TGTGCCAGCAGCTTGGAAGGGAGGTGGGAGCTGTTTTTT. It codes for CASSLEGRWELFF. J is TRBJ2-2 and V is TRBV5-8; possibly TRBD2 for D (6 bases). Germline CDR1 and CDR2: SGHTS and YDEGEE. This CDR3 has 13 residues. V dropped 0 bases and J dropped 9 bases, with 9 bases sitting between them. The full variable domain, in which reference TRBV5-8 and TRBJ2-2 provide the parts outside the CDR3, is EAGVTQSPTHLIKTRGQQATLRCSPISGHTSVYWYQQALGLGLQFLLWYDEGEERNRGNFPPRFSGRQFPNYSSELNVNALELEDSALYLCASSLEGRWELFFGEGSRLTVL.

The chain is built from TRBV2 and TRBJ2-5, with D perhaps assigned TRBD1 or TRBD2 (5 bases each). CDR1 is SNHLY, CDR2 FYNNEI, per germline. V was clipped by 8 bases and J by 3 bases, with 19 bases between them. CDR3 length equals 15 residues. CDR3 nucleotide sequence: TGTGCCAGCGCTACTACCGGGACGTCCGAAGAGACCCAGTACTTC. Translated, it gives CASATTGTSEETQYF.

This sequence joins TRBV7-9 and TRBJ1-4; 10 positions match TRBD1. With 3 bases clipped from V and 6 bases from J, the junction kept 1 base outside the gene matches. CDR3 size: 14 residues. The V gene's germline CDR1 is SEHNR and CDR2 FQNEAQ (reference sequence). The CDR3 DNA sequence: TGTGCCAGCAGCTTCGACAGGGGGCATGAAAAACTGTTTTTT. Its translation is CASSFDRGHEKLFF.

V is TRBV19 and J is TRBJ1-2; D is perhaps TRBD1 (6 bases). This CDR3 is 13 amino acids long. CDR1 and CDR2 (germline): LNHDA, SQIVND (reference sequence). The V and J ends lost 7 bases and 9 bases respectively, with 18 bases between them. CDR3 coding DNA: TGTGCCAGTAACCCCGGGACATCGATGAGCTACACCTTC. This codes for CASNPGTSMSYTF.

The J gene is TRBJ2-5, the V gene TRBV7-9; 7 bases fit TRBD1. The CDR3 sequence is 14 residues long. V dropped 10 bases and J dropped 3; count of bases not matched to a gene: 11. Germline CDR1 reads SEHNR; CDR2 reads FQNEAQ (reference sequence). CDR3 sequence reads: CATSPGQHKETQYF. The CDR3 DNA is TGTGCCACCTCTCCGGGACAGCATAAAGAGACCCAGTACTTC.